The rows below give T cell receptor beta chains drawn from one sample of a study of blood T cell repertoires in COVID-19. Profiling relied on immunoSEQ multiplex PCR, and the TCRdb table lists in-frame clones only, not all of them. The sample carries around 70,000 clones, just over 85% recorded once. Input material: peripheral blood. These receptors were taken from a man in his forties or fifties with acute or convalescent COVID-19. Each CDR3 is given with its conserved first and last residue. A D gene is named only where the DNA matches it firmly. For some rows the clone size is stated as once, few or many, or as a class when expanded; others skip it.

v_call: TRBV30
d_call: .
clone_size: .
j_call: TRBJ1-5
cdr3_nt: TGTGCCTGGAGTGTAGGGGGGGACTGGCAGCCCCAGCATTTT
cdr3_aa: CAWSVGGDWQPQHF

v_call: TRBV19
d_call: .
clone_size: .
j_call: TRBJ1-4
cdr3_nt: TGTGCCAGTTTACCGAGACCGACGGGAACTAATGAAAAACTGTTTTTT
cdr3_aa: CASLPRPTGTNEKLFF

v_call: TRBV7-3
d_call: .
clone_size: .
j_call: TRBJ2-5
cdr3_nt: TGTGCCAGCAGCCCCTCCCTCCCGGGAGGGGGCTTCGAGACCCAGTACTTC
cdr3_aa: CASSPSLPGGGFETQYF

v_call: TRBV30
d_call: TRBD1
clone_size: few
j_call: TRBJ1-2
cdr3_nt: TGTGCCTGGAACCGGGACAGACCCTATGGCTACACCTTC
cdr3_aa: CAWNRDRPYGYTF

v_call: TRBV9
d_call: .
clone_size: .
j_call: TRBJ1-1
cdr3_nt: TGTGCCAGCAGCGTAGATGGCAGGGAGGGCACTGAAGCTTTCTTT
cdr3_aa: CASSVDGREGTEAFF

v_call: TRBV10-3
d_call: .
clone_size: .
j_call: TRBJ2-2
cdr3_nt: TGTGCCATCAGCGCCGGACAGACGAACACCGGGGAGCTGTTTTTT
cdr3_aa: CAISAGQTNTGELFF

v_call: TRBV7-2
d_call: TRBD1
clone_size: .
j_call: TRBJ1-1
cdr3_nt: TGTGCCAGCAGCGATGCGATGGGACAGTTGCCTTTCTTT
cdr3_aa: CASSDAMGQLPFF

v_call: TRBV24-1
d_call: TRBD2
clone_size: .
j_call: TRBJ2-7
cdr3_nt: TGTGCCACCAGTGATTTAGGGGGGACTAGCGGGACCCGAAGGGACTACGAGCAGTACTTC
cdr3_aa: CATSDLGGTSGTRRDYEQYF

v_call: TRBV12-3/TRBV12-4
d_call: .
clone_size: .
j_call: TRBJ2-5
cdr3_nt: TGTGCCAGCAGGGGGAGAGGCTGGGGGACCCAGTACTTC
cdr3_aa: CASRGRGWGTQYF

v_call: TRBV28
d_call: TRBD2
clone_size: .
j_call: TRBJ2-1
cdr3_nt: TGTGCCAGCAGTTTATCACTAGCGAGTTACAATGAGCAGTTCTTC
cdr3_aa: CASSLSLASYNEQFF